This entry features one TCR beta chain sequence. Its cognate antigen is unknown. The sample is drawn from a study of blood T cells in healthy people across ages. CDR1 and CDR2 from the germline V gene are MNHNS and SASEGT. The CDR3 is 14 residues long. Trimming left V 2 bases short and J 11 bases short, with 13 bases between. Study-wide results and limits: Long-lived donors carried more naive CD4+ cells and greater diversity than aged donors. Unsorted PBMCs blocked a conclusive comparison of naive and antigen-experienced cells.

A second PCR, run for roughly 7 to 11 cycles, used a sample-barcoded 5' primer plus a J-beta primer mix. CDR3-containing paired-end reads numbering at least 2.5 million came from each sample. MiXCR was run by TCRdb on the 5' RACE reads, yielding one entry per CDR3 protein. Among some 780,000 distinct CDR3 sequences listed, 56% were seen once. V usage is TRBV6-1 and J usage is TRBJ1-6; D might be TRBD1 (5 bases). This receptor was identified in a man aged 35 to 55 in good health. The sample taken for sequencing was blood. In DNA form, the CDR3 reads TGTGCCAGCAGTGAACGGGCAGGGCAGGCACCCCTCCACTTT. Protein: CASSERAGQAPLHF.